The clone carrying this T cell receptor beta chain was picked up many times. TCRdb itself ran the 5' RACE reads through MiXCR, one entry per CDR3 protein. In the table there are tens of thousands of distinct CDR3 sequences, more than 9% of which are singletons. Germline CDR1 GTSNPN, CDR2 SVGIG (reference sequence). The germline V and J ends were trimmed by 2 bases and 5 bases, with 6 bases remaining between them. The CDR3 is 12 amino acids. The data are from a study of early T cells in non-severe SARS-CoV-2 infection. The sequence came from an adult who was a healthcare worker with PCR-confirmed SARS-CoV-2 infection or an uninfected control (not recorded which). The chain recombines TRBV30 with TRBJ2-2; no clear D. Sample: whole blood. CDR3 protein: CAWSMRTGELFF. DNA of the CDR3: TGTGCCTGGAGTATGAGGACCGGGGAGCTGTTTTTT.